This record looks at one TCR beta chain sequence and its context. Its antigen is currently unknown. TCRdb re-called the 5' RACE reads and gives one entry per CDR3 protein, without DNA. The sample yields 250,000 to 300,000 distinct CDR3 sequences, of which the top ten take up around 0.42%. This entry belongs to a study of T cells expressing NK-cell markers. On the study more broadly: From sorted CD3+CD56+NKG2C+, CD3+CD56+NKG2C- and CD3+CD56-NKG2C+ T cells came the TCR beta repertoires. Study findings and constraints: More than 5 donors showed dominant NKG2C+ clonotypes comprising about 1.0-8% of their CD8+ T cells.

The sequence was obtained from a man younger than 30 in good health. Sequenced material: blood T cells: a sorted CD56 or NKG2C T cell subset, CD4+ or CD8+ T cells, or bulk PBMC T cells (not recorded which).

This chain's CDR3 is CAIRAGVGDEQFF. V usage is TRBV10-3 and J usage is TRBJ2-1; no DNA is available, so the TRBD2 call from TCRdb remains unchecked. This CDR3 spans 13 amino acids. Germline CDR1 reads ENHRY; CDR2 reads SYGVKD.